The table lists the clone carrying this T cell receptor beta chain with a few counts. As yet, its antigen is unknown. The sample comes from a study of cytomegalovirus exposure and HLA in healthy donors. The PCR was carried out with 60 Vbeta primers and 13 Jbeta primers. Per the original methods: In a later analysis, some 11 million of 65 million to 80 million unique beta chains occurred in at least two donors. TCRdb's copy holds only in-frame clones and misses some; the assay was immunoSEQ multiplex PCR. V and J calls and clone size are copied from that table; D and trimming were computed from the DNA. The table has about 180,000 clones, 76% seen once. The study's findings and limits: Researchers catalogued about 150 TCR beta chains as cytomegalovirus-associated.

The germline V gene has CDR1 SGHDT and CDR2 YYEEEE. There are 17 residues in the CDR3. V dropped 4 bases and J dropped 4; count of bases not matched to a gene: 14. The clonotype comes from a man younger than 30 in good health and CMV-seronegative. The specimen was PBMCs. This chain links TRBV5-6 with TRBJ1-2; TRBD1 matches 9 bases. This CDR3 reads CASSGGQGRLYFYGYTF. The CDR3 DNA is TGTGCCAGCAGCGGGGGACAGGGCCGTCTTTATTTCTATGGCTACACCTTC.